This T cell receptor (beta chain) originates from a study of T cell responses to AZD1222 COVID-19 vaccine. Overall study results and limits: Clonal diversity was possibly underestimated; the donors were predominantly white British and more often female. Along spike, vaccine-associated CD4 TCRs were found throughout, with dominance at 160-218 and 743-854. The study identified only five or six AZD1222 recipients as seropositive at baseline.

Between the trimmed V and J ends, which lost 4 bases and 11 bases, there was a span of 12 bases. Looked up from germline, CDR1 is LNHDA and CDR2 is SQIVND (reference sequence). This CDR3 contains 11 residues. About this clone: Its matching antigen is unknown.

Clones were sequenced by immunoSEQ multiplex PCR, and TCRdb holds only the in-frame ones, with some missing. The sample yields under 130,000 clones, around 90% seen once. The sequence came from an adult in good health. Sequenced material: peripheral blood, taken on day 0 of AZD1222 vaccination. The chain joins TRBV19 to TRBJ2-7; either TRBD1 or TRBD2 may fit D (5 bases each). This CDR3 is CASSTGTAKYF. CDR3 DNA: TGTGCCAGTAGTACCGGGACCGCGAAGTACTTC.